A single sample gave rise to the 3 T cell receptor beta chains below, sequenced in a study of tumour-infiltrating T cells in Burkitt lymphoma. Only in-frame clones appear in the TCRdb table, and some are missing; sequencing was by immunoSEQ multiplex PCR. Seen here are approximately 15,000 clones, roughly 79% observed once, and the top ten hold under 2.5%. Sequences were obtained from tumor tissue. All receptors derive from a human donor with diffuse large B-cell lymphoma.

The chain uses TRBV20-1 and TRBJ1-2; weak D call: TRBD1 (5 bases). Trimming stripped 6 bases from V and 7 bases from J, with 6 bases between. There are 9 residues in the CDR3. Germline CDR1 is DFQATT and CDR2 is SNEGSKA (reference sequence). The CDR3 DNA sequence: TGCAGTGCCGGGGGTGGCTACACCTTC. It codes for CSAGGGYTF.

The chain combines TRBV4-3 with TRBJ2-7; possibly TRBD2 for D (5 bases). The CDR3 has 14 amino acids. The germline V gene encodes CDR1 LGHNA and CDR2 YSLEER. V gave up 0 bases and J gave up 1 base, with 7 bases separating them. CDR3 nucleotide sequence: TGCGCCAGCAGCCAAGATACGGGGTCCTACGAGCAGTACTTC. Translated: CASSQDTGSYEQYF.

The genes are TRBV6-6 and TRBJ2-2; 8 nucleotides agree with TRBD2. V was clipped by 6 bases and J by 4 bases; unmatched bases: 10. Germline assignment: CDR1 MNHNY and CDR2 SVGAGI (reference sequence). The CDR3 sequence is 16 residues long. CDR3 sequence reads: CASSPRGGWITGELFF. CDR3 nucleotide sequence: TGTGCCAGCAGCCCCCGGGGGGGCTGGATCACCGGGGAGCTGTTTTTT.